What follows are 20 T cell receptor beta chains derived from one specimen sequenced in a study of molecular identifiers for immune sequencing clone quantification. TCRdb analysed the PCR reads with MiXCR anew, one entry per CDR3 protein. The table includes some 41,000 distinct CDR3 sequences, roughly 20% detected once. The sample taken for sequencing was naive CD8+ T cells from blood, with Jurkat cell RNA spiked in. Subset specified: FACS-sorted CD8+CD4-CCR7+CD45RA+ naive T cells. Every receptor here comes from a human donor in good health. Some libraries in this study had Jurkat cell RNA spiked in.

As for this clonotype: A much larger clone differs by one base, so this may be a read error. The chain has TRBV5-6 and TRBJ1-4, with TRBD1 as a possible D gene (5 bases). The CDR3 consists of 15 residues. Germline V lookup: CDR1 SGHDT, CDR2 YYEEEE. Trimming pared 4 bases from V and 8 bases from J, leaving 18 bases between. The CDR3 nucleotides are TGTGCCAGCAGCCCCTGGCGGGGGGTGAAGGAAAAACTGTTTTTT. Translation: CASSPWRGVKEKLFF.

This clonotype occurred many times. The rearrangement links TRBV5-1 to TRBJ1-2, with D hard to call. The ends were cut back, 3 bases at V and 6 bases at J, with 15 bases in the middle. Germline lookup yields CDR1 SGHRS and CDR2 YFSETQ. This CDR3 has 14 residues. The CDR3 region is CASSSPDGPDGYTF. CDR3 coding DNA: TGCGCCAGCAGCTCCCCGGACGGTCCGGATGGCTACACCTTC.

This clonotype was recorded once. One end of the junction does not line up with germline, which may come from a read error. This CDR3 reads CASSYIPLAGARGNERFF. In nucleotides, the CDR3 is TGTGCCAGCAGTTACATCCCCCTAGCGGGTGCAAGGGGCAATGAGCGGTTCTTC. This chain uses TRBV6-2 or TRBV6-3 with TRBJ2-1; 8 bases map to TRBD2. There are 18 residues in the CDR3. Germline loops: CDR1 MNHEY, CDR2 SVGEGT.

This clonotype was seen more than once but under ten times. This rearrangement joins TRBV20-1 to TRBJ1-5; 7 bases line up with TRBD1. Germline CDR1 is DFQATT and CDR2 is SNEGSKA (reference sequence). CDR3 size: 18 residues. Germline trimming cut 6 bases from V and 5 bases from J; bases unmatched to any gene: 22. CDR3 bases: TGCAGTGCCATCCCGGGGGACAGTGTCCAAGTTCCCCATCAGCCCCAGCATTTT. It yields the protein CSAIPGDSVQVPHQPQHF.

This clonotype was seen at least ten times. J is TRBJ1-5 and V is TRBV6-2 or TRBV6-3; TRBD1 might be the D (6 bases). V was clipped by 7 bases and J by 7 bases, with 17 bases between them. From germline, CDR1 is MNHEY and CDR2 SVGEGT. The length of the CDR3 is 14 residues. The CDR3 DNA reads TGTGCCAGCAAAGCTGGGGGGGGGCGGCAGCCCCAGCATTTT. Translation: CASKAGGGRQPQHF.

This clonotype has ten or more counts. The rearrangement joins TRBV28 to TRBJ2-4, with D perhaps TRBD1 or TRBD2 (5 bases each). The V end was cut by 3 bases, the J end by 8 bases, with 14 bases between. Germline V lookup: CDR1 MDHEN, CDR2 SYDVKM. CDR3 size: 14 residues. The CDR3 loop reads CASSFLEGLDIQYF. Written as DNA, the CDR3 is TGTGCCAGCAGTTTTCTTGAGGGGCTGGACATTCAGTACTTC.

A few counts support this clonotype. The V and J genes are TRBV7-6 and TRBJ1-6, with a possible D match to TRBD1 (6 bases). This CDR3 contains 16 residues. V dropped 1 base and J dropped 4 bases, with 11 bases sitting between them. Germline values: CDR1 SGHVS, CDR2 FNYEAQ. Here the CDR3 reads CASSLGGTTYNSPLHF. CDR3 in DNA: TGTGCCAGCAGCTTAGGCGGGACAACATATAATTCACCCCTCCACTTT. Drawing the rest from reference TRBV7-6 and TRBJ1-6, the complete variable domain is GAGVSQSPRYKVTKRGQDVALRCDPISGHVSLYWYRQALGQGPEFLTYFNYEAQQDKSGLPNDRFSAERPEGSISTLTIQRTEQRDSAMYRCASSLGGTTYNSPLHFGNGTRLTVT.

Of note for this clonotype: It may be a read error: a sequence one base away is much more abundant. The chain links TRBV14 to TRBJ2-1, with D possibly matching TRBD1 (5 bases). Germline CDR1 reads SGHDN; CDR2 reads FVKESK. The V end lost 3 bases, the J end lost 9 bases, and 18 bases lay between the germline ends. The CDR3 sequence is 15 residues long. The CDR3: CASSQVPYRNSEQFF. CDR3 DNA sequence: TGTGCCAGCAGCCAGGTACCCTACAGGAACAGTGAGCAGTTCTTC. Using reference TRBV14 and TRBJ2-1 for the parts outside the CDR3, the full variable domain is EAGVTQFPSHSVIEKGQTVTLRCDPISGHDNLYWYRRVMGKEIKFLLHFVKESKQDESGMPNNRFLAERTGGTYSTLKVQPAELEDSGVYFCASSQVPYRNSEQFFGPGTRLTVL.

This clonotype was seen many times. V is TRBV13 and J is TRBJ2-2, with a tentative D call TRBD1 (5 bases). V dropped 5 bases and J dropped 6 bases, with 13 bases sitting between them. Germline V lookup: CDR1 PRHDT, CDR2 FYEKMQ (reference sequence). This CDR3 comprises 14 residues. For the CDR3, the DNA is TGTGCCAGCAGCCCAGGACAACGGGCCGGGGAGCTGTTTTTT. Translation gives CASSPGQRAGELFF.

This chain uses TRBV7-9 with TRBJ2-7; the D gene could be TRBD1 or TRBD2 (6 bases each). The CDR3 has 12 amino acids. Germline CDR1 is SEHNR and CDR2 is FQNEAQ (reference sequence). Trimming removed 0 bases from V and 12 bases from J, with 12 bases in between. Here the CDR3 DNA reads TGTGCCAGCAGCTTAGCGCCGGGGGCGCCGTACTTC. Its translation is CASSLAPGAPYF.

This clonotype has a count of ten or more. The rearrangement uses TRBV19 and TRBJ2-1; D unresolved. Germline V gene data show CDR1 as LNHDA and CDR2 as SQIVND (reference sequence). The CDR3 runs to 14 residues. Trimming stripped 2 bases from V and 5 bases from J, with 10 bases between. CDR3 nucleotide sequence: TGTGCCAGTAGTATAAGGACGATCAACAATGAGCAGTTCTTC. Protein product: CASSIRTINNEQFF.

The chain combines TRBV5-1 with TRBJ1-2, with TRBD1 matching 9 bases. The CDR3 is made up of 14 amino acids. J gave up 5 bases and V 4 bases, and 6 bases lay outside the gene matches. Looked up from germline, CDR1 is SGHRS and CDR2 is YFSETQ. The CDR3 DNA sequence: TGCGCCAGCAGCGGTTGGGACAGGGTATATGGCTACACCTTC. Translated: CASSGWDRVYGYTF. The whole variable domain, remainder taken from reference TRBV5-1 and TRBJ1-2, is KAGVTQTPRYLIKTRGQQVTLSCSPISGHRSVSWYQQTPGQGLQFLFEYFSETQRNKGNFPGRFSGRQFSNSRSEMNVSTLELGDSALYLCASSGWDRVYGYTFGSGTRLTVV.

The chain has TRBV18 and TRBJ1-4; 9 bases fit TRBD1. This CDR3 is 15 amino acids long. CDR1 and CDR2 from the germline V gene are KGHSH and LQKENI. J gave up 8 bases and V 2 bases, and 6 bases lay outside the gene matches. This chain's CDR3 is CASSPRDRGEEKLFF. CDR3 sequence (DNA): TGTGCCAGCTCACCAAGAGACAGGGGGGAAGAAAAACTGTTTTTT.

The DNA for the CDR3 is TGTGCCAGCAGGCAGGTAGGGGGCAATCAGCCCCAGCATTTT. Its translation is CASRQVGGNQPQHF. This chain connects TRBV12-3 or TRBV12-4 to TRBJ1-5; a possible D gene is TRBD1 (5 bases). Trimming shortened V by 6 bases and J by 2 bases, and 11 bases separated the two germline ends. The CDR3 is made up of 14 amino acids.

This clonotype was detected many times. The rearrangement uses TRBV5-6 and TRBJ2-7, with D perhaps TRBD2 (5 bases). CDR1 is SGHDT and CDR2 is YYEEEE in the germline V gene. The V end was cut by 3 bases, the J end by 1 base, with 14 bases between. This CDR3 comprises 15 residues. The CDR3 spells CASSWPGSESYEQYF. The CDR3 DNA is TGTGCCAGCAGCTGGCCGGGTAGCGAATCCTACGAGCAGTACTTC.

In this sample, this clonotype turned up many times. The chain couples TRBV7-9 to TRBJ1-2, with 10 bases identical to TRBD1. This CDR3 is built from 15 residues. Germline V CDR1 and CDR2: SEHNR, FQNEAQ (reference sequence). V was pared by 4 bases and J by 6 bases, with 8 bases of the junction left unmatched. The CDR3 nucleotides are TGTGCCAGCAGCTGGGGACAGGGGCCGTTCGATGGCTACACCTTC. Translating it yields CASSWGQGPFDGYTF.

This clonotype was found many times. The chain recombines TRBV12-3 or TRBV12-4 with TRBJ2-1; D is ambiguous. Trimming removed 3 bases from V and 6 bases from J, with 9 bases in between. This CDR3 spans 13 amino acids. CDR3 region: CASSFGASNEQFF. Here the CDR3 DNA reads TGTGCCAGCAGTTTCGGAGCTAGCAATGAGCAGTTCTTC.

Concerning this clonotype: Since a much larger clone is just one base distant, this may be a read error. This chain uses TRBV9 with TRBJ2-5, with 8 bases lining up with TRBD1. Germline CDR1 is SGDLS and CDR2 is YYNGEE. The CDR3 has 13 residues. The CDR3 spells CVSSDRDRETQYF. In nucleotides, the CDR3 is TGTGTCAGCAGCGACCGGGACAGGGAGACCCAGTACTTC.

This clonotype turned up a few times. J is TRBJ2-2 and V is TRBV5-1; 9 nucleotides agree with TRBD2. The CDR3 has 18 residues. The V segment lost 0 bases and the J segment 0 bases; nucleotides outside the gene matches: 6. Germline CDR1 is SGHRS and CDR2 is YFSETQ. The CDR3 here is CASSLAVLAGTNTGELFF. CDR3 nucleotide sequence: TGCGCCAGCAGCTTGGCCGTACTAGCGGGTACGAACACCGGGGAGCTGTTTTTT.

This clonotype was seen at least ten times. The rearrangement links TRBV28 to TRBJ2-1, with 11 nucleotides matching TRBD2. This CDR3 contains 15 residues. Trimming at V came to 8 bases and at J to 9 bases, leaving 12 bases not matched to a gene. Germline CDR1 is MDHEN and CDR2 is SYDVKM. CDR3 sequence reads: CASGGWGLAVPEQFF. CDR3 nucleotide sequence: TGTGCCAGCGGAGGGTGGGGACTAGCGGTTCCTGAGCAGTTCTTC.